These 8 T cell receptor beta chains were all obtained from the same sample, sequenced in a study of blood T cell repertoires in COVID-19. Data came from immunoSEQ multiplex PCR; TCRdb stores just in-frame clones and leaves some out. In the table there are around 310,000 clones, around 91% of which are singletons. The sample was peripheral blood. Receptor source: a middle-aged woman with COVID-19, enrolled during active disease.

This sequence joins TRBV21-1 and TRBJ2-1; TRBD2 reflects the table's D call only, with no check against the DNA. TRBV21-1 is tagged as a pseudogene. This CDR3 contains 17 residues. The CDR3 region has the DNA TGTGCCAGGCCGGAGCCCCGAGCGGGACTCTCCTACAATGAGCAGTTCTTC. It is translated as CARPEPRAGLSYNEQFF.

The V call is TRBV15, the J call TRBJ2-7, with 7 bases lining up with TRBD2. This CDR3 contains 16 residues. V was clipped by 0 bases and J by 5 bases; unmatched bases: 10. In germline, CDR1 is LNHNV, CDR2 YYDKDF (reference sequence). The CDR3 is CATSRDPVGGPDEQYF. CDR3 DNA: TGTGCCACCAGCAGAGATCCAGTGGGAGGGCCTGACGAGCAGTACTTC.

This chain joins TRBV29-1 and TRBJ1-1; a weak D match, TRBD1 (5 bases). The V gene's germline CDR1 is SQVTM and CDR2 ANQGSEA. There are 13 residues in the CDR3. Trimming shortened V by 4 bases and J by 4 bases, and 13 bases separated the two germline ends. In DNA form, the CDR3 reads TGCAGCGTTGTAGGTGGGGGACTCACTGAAGCTTTCTTT. This sequence encodes CSVVGGGLTEAFF.

This clone appeared a single time. The chain couples TRBV6-6 to TRBJ1-6; D perhaps matches TRBD1 (5 bases). There are 15 residues in the CDR3. Trimming stripped 5 bases from V and 7 bases from J, with 15 bases between. CDR1 is MNHNY, CDR2 SVGAGI, per germline (reference sequence). This CDR3 reads CASSQEGMENSPLHF. The CDR3 DNA reads TGTGCCAGCAGTCAGGAGGGGATGGAAAATTCACCCCTCCACTTT.

The chain has TRBV5-1 and TRBJ2-6; D is perhaps TRBD2 (5 bases). From germline, CDR1 is SGHRS and CDR2 YFSETQ. Deletions cut 3 bases from V and 1 base from J, with 11 bases between. The CDR3 runs to 16 residues. CDR3 residues: CASSWASGSGANVLTF. The CDR3, as DNA: TGCGCCAGCAGCTGGGCATCGGGGTCTGGGGCCAACGTCCTGACTTTC.

This chain joins TRBV12-5 and TRBJ2-7, with no clear D. In germline, CDR1 is LGHNT, CDR2 FRNRAP. The CDR3 is 13 amino acids. V was cut by 3 bases and J by 0 bases, with 6 bases left in between. The CDR3 sequence is CASGFASSYEQYF. As DNA, the CDR3 is TGTGCTAGTGGTTTTGCGAGCTCCTACGAGCAGTACTTC.

This chain joins TRBV5-6 and TRBJ1-1, with a tentative D call TRBD1 (6 bases). The CDR3 loop spans 17 amino acids. The germline gives CDR1 SGHDT, CDR2 YYEEEE. The ends were cut back, 0 bases at V and 0 bases at J, with 15 bases in the middle. The CDR3 DNA reads TGTGCCAGCAGCTTGGTGGTAGGGGGTAATTTGAACACTGAAGCTTTCTTT. It translates to CASSLVVGGNLNTEAFF.

The gene calls are TRBV2 and TRBJ1-1; D not certain. The CDR3 length is 12 residues. The V end lost 5 bases, the J end lost 5 bases, and 9 bases lay between the germline ends. Germline CDR1 SNHLY, CDR2 FYNNEI. The CDR3 nucleotides read TGTGCCAGCAGTCTCAGGAATACTGAAGCTTTCTTT. Translating gives CASSLRNTEAFF.